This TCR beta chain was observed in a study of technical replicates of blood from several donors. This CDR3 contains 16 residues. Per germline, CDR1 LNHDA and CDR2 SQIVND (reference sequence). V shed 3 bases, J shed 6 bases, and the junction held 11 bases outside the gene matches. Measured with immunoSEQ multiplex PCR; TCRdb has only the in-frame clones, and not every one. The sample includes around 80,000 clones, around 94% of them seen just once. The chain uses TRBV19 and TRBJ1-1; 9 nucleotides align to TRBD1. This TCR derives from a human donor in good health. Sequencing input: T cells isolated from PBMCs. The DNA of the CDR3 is TGTGCCAGTAGTATCCGGACGGGACAGGGTAGGGCTGAAGCTTTCTTT. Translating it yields CASSIRTGQGRAEAFF.